Presented here are 26 T cell receptor beta chains from one specimen sequenced in a study of cytomegalovirus exposure and HLA in healthy donors listed by TCRdb under 2017. The library was prepared using the immunoSEQ multiplex PCR assay. The source is immuneACCESS, and TCRdb retained only in-frame sequences with V and J called. Part of the clones is not carried over; for the studies checked, unresolved V genes explain less than half of this, and the remainder is unexplained. This sample gives under 200,000 clones in total; 75% to 90% of them show up just once. Together, the top ten hold approximately 2.4% of the sample. Sequenced sample: PBMCs. The source of these receptors is a woman aged 18-29 years in good health and CMV-seronegative.

This chain connects TRBV19 to TRBJ1-1, with D tentatively TRBD1 (6 bases). The length of the CDR3 is 15 residues. V lost 5 bases, J lost 2 bases, and 15 bases lay in between. The germline V gene encodes CDR1 LNHDA and CDR2 SQIVND (reference sequence). CDR3 in DNA: TGTGCCAGTAGTTGGAAGGACAGACCCAACACTGAAGCTTTCTTT. It yields the protein CASSWKDRPNTEAFF.

CDR3 amino acids: CASSFGGPQPQTDTQYF. CDR3 nucleotide sequence: TGCGCCAGCAGCTTCGGAGGGCCGCAGCCCCAGACAGATACGCAGTATTTT. J is TRBJ2-3 and V is TRBV5-1; possibly TRBD2 for D (6 bases). CDR3 size: 17 residues. The V gene lost 2 bases and the J gene lost 3 bases, with 19 bases spanning the gap. CDR1 is SGHRS, CDR2 YFSETQ, per germline.

CDR3 sequence: CASSQDQLWGRNYGYTF. The CDR3 DNA sequence: TGCGCCAGCAGCCAAGATCAGTTGTGGGGGCGAAACTATGGCTACACCTTC. The rearrangement joins TRBV4-1 to TRBJ1-2, with D tentatively TRBD1 (6 bases). V was clipped by 0 bases and J by 2 bases, with 16 bases between them. The CDR3 covers 17 residues. The V gene's germline CDR1 is MGHRA and CDR2 YSYEKL.

J is TRBJ2-3 and V is TRBV5-4, with D tentatively TRBD1 (7 bases). Trimming left V 0 bases short and J 8 bases short, with 13 bases between. CDR1 is SGHNT, CDR2 YYREEE, per germline (reference sequence). The CDR3 runs 14 residues. In DNA, the CDR3 is TGTGCCAGCAGCTTGGGGAGGGGGCAAGGTACGCAGTATTTT. This gives the protein CASSLGRGQGTQYF.

This chain joins TRBV6-1 and TRBJ2-7, with 7 positions matching TRBD1. Germline CDR1 reads MNHNS; CDR2 reads SASEGT. After removal of 8 bases from V and 1 base from J, the junction contained 8 bases not matched to a gene. The CDR3 has 14 amino acids. The CDR3: CASSRQGPSYEQYF. The CDR3 DNA reads as TGTGCCAGCTCCCGACAGGGACCTTCCTACGAGCAGTACTTC.

The chain has TRBV6-5 and TRBJ1-1; possible D gene TRBD1, 5 bases. Germline V gives CDR1 MNHEY, CDR2 SVGAGI. Trimming pared 0 bases from V and 10 bases from J, leaving 12 bases between. There are 13 residues in the CDR3. The CDR3 DNA sequence: TGTGCCAGCAGTTACTCGACGGCGGGGGGAGCTTTCTTT. Its translation: CASSYSTAGGAFF.

The chain joins TRBV2 to TRBJ2-3; no clear D gene. Looked up from germline, CDR1 is SNHLY and CDR2 is FYNNEI. Trimming took 1 base from V and 3 from J, leaving 11 bases between them. CDR3 length equals 15 residues. In DNA form, the CDR3 reads TGTGCCAGCAGTGAAGGGGCCTCCCGGACAGATACGCAGTATTTT. Translating it yields CASSEGASRTDTQYF.

The rearrangement links TRBV10-3 to TRBJ1-1; TRBD1 matches 8 bases. This CDR3 spans 17 amino acids. Losses at the gene ends were 5 bases for V and 1 base for J; bases not matched to a gene: 12. CDR1 and CDR2 from the germline V gene are ENHRY and SYGVKD. CDR3: CAISPPDRGGGNTEAFF. CDR3 DNA: TGTGCCATCAGTCCTCCAGACAGGGGAGGAGGGAACACTGAAGCTTTCTTT.

To note about this clone: At one end the junction does not follow the germline gene, possibly because of a read error. V is TRBV18 and J is TRBJ1-3; TRBD1 matches 7 bases. CDR1 and CDR2 (germline): KGHSH, LQKENI. This CDR3 spans 16 amino acids. The CDR3 here is CASSPDGQASGNTVYF. The CDR3 nucleotides are TGTGCCAGCTCCCCCGACGGACAGGCCTCTGGAAACACCGTATATTTT.

The chain is built from TRBV5-6 and TRBJ1-1; D may be TRBD1 (5 bases). This CDR3 contains 17 residues. V was trimmed by 0 bases and J by 0 bases, leaving 15 bases between them. Germline-derived CDR1 and CDR2 are SGHDT and YYEEEE. CDR3 nucleotide sequence: TGTGCCAGCAGCTTGGCCTCTGGGGCCATGGTGAACACTGAAGCTTTCTTT. Translating it yields CASSLASGAMVNTEAFF.

The chain links TRBV2 to TRBJ1-4; maybe TRBD1 (5 bases). The V and J ends lost 7 bases and 2 bases respectively, with 11 bases between them. The CDR3 is made up of 14 amino acids. The V gene's germline CDR1 is SNHLY and CDR2 FYNNEI. The CDR3 bases are TGTGCCAGCATATCGGGGGTGACTAATGAAAAACTGTTTTTT. Translation: CASISGVTNEKLFF.

Turning to this clone: One junction end does not reproduce the germline sequence, and a read error may be involved. This rearrangement joins TRBV7-6 to TRBJ2-5; TRBD2 agrees at 7 bases. This CDR3 is built from 16 residues. Germline loops: CDR1 SGHVS, CDR2 FNYEAQ. The CDR3 coding sequence is TGTGCCAGCAGCTTAGCAGGCGGGAGCGGAAGAGAGGCCCAGTACTTC. This codes for CASSLAGGSGREAQYF.

The V and J genes are TRBV7-2 and TRBJ2-7; 12 bases match TRBD1. This CDR3 has 15 amino acids. J lost 7 bases, V lost 2 bases, and 6 bases had no gene match. CDR1 is SGHTA and CDR2 is FQGNSA in the germline V gene. In DNA form, the CDR3 reads TGTGCCAGCAGCTTACAAGGGACAGGGGGCTGGGAGCAGTACTTC. Translating it yields CASSLQGTGGWEQYF.

V gene TRBV25-1 combines with J gene TRBJ1-1; possibly TRBD1 for D (6 bases). Trimming took off 5 bases at V and 1 base at J, with 8 bases between the two ends. CDR1 and CDR2 from the germline V gene are MGHDK and SYGVNS. The CDR3 has 13 amino acids. The CDR3 DNA sequence: TGTGCCAGCAGTACGGACAGGAACACTGAAGCTTTCTTT. This codes for CASSTDRNTEAFF.

The chain recombines TRBV2 with TRBJ2-5, with TRBD1 matching 7 bases. Losses at the gene ends were 6 bases for V and 2 bases for J; bases not matched to a gene: 9. The CDR3 covers 15 residues. Germline V gene lookup returns CDR1 SNHLY and CDR2 FYNNEI. CDR3 sequence reads: CASRALGTAQETQYF. DNA for the CDR3: TGTGCCAGCAGGGCCTTAGGGACAGCGCAAGAGACCCAGTACTTC.

V gene TRBV30 combines with J gene TRBJ1-2; 12 nucleotides align to TRBD1. The trim removed 4 bases at V and 5 bases at J, leaving 11 bases unmatched. Per germline, CDR1 GTSNPN and CDR2 SVGIG (reference sequence). The length of the CDR3 is 16 residues. CDR3 protein: CAWKKGQGAIWYGYTF. The CDR3 region has the DNA TGTGCCTGGAAGAAGGGACAGGGGGCCATTTGGTATGGCTACACCTTC.

DNA of the CDR3: TGTGCCAGTAGTATAGACCTAAACAGGGGAATGACCTACGAGCAGTACTTC. Translating gives CASSIDLNRGMTYEQYF. The rearrangement links TRBV19 to TRBJ2-7; 7 bases agree with TRBD1. CDR3 length equals 17 residues. The junction had 10 bases not matched to a gene; V was cut back by 0 bases and J by 2 bases. In germline, CDR1 is LNHDA, CDR2 SQIVND (reference sequence).

This rearrangement joins TRBV7-2 to TRBJ1-5, with 7 positions matching TRBD1. The CDR3 has 17 amino acids. Unmatched junction bases numbered 11, after V lost 3 bases and J lost 3 bases. Germline assignment: CDR1 SGHTA and CDR2 FQGNSA. As DNA, the CDR3 is TGTGCCAGCAGCTTCCTAGGAGGGACAGCGAACAATCAGCCCCAGCATTTT. It encodes CASSFLGGTANNQPQHF. Filled out from reference TRBV7-2 and TRBJ1-5, the complete variable domain reads GAGVSQSPSNKVTEKGKDVELRCDPISGHTALYWYRQSLGQGLEFLIYFQGNSAPDKSGLPSDRFSAERTGGSVSTLTIQRTQQEDSAVYLCASSFLGGTANNQPQHFGDGTRLSIL.

The chain joins TRBV5-4 to TRBJ1-1; perhaps TRBD1 as D (6 bases). The germline gives CDR1 SGHNT, CDR2 YYREEE (reference sequence). V lost 2 bases and J lost 6, with 14 bases in between. This CDR3 contains 14 residues. CDR3 sequence: CASSLKGVRAEAFF. CDR3 sequence (DNA): TGTGCCAGCAGCTTAAAGGGGGTAAGAGCTGAAGCTTTCTTT.

For the CDR3, the DNA is TGTGCCAGCAGCTTAGGGCTAGCGGGAGGAGAGACCCAGTACTTC. This gives the protein CASSLGLAGGETQYF. The chain combines TRBV7-8 with TRBJ2-5, with 11 bases identical to TRBD2. Per germline, CDR1 SGHVS and CDR2 FQNEAQ. The CDR3 extends over 15 amino acids. The J segment lost 4 bases and the V segment lost 1 base, leaving 2 bases of the junction unmatched.

The chain is built from TRBV4-3 and TRBJ2-7; 7 bases are a match to TRBD2. The V gene's germline CDR1 is LGHNA and CDR2 YSLEER. CDR3 length: 15 residues. V trimming: 3 bases; J trimming: 0 bases; junction bases outside the gene matches: 5. This CDR3 reads CASSQESGNSYEQYF. The CDR3 DNA sequence: TGCGCCAGCAGCCAGGAAAGCGGGAACTCCTACGAGCAGTACTTC.

The rearrangement links TRBV29-1 to TRBJ1-2; maybe TRBD1 (5 bases). Trimming removed 4 bases at V and 5 bases at J, with 8 bases between. This CDR3 has 11 residues. Germline V gene data show CDR1 as SQVTM and CDR2 as ANQGSEA. CDR3 protein: CSVGGVYGYTF. DNA for the CDR3: TGCAGCGTTGGGGGGGTGTATGGCTACACCTTC.

The chain is built from TRBV28 and TRBJ1-2; no reliable D call. The germline V gene encodes CDR1 MDHEN and CDR2 SYDVKM. This CDR3 is built from 20 residues. Trimming took 2 bases from V and 5 from J, leaving 30 bases between them. CDR3: CASSLRSFRILSAALYGYTF. Here the CDR3 DNA reads TGTGCCAGCAGTTTACGGTCTTTTCGAATTCTCTCCGCCGCGCTTTATGGCTACACCTTC.

The chain employs TRBV27 and TRBJ2-5; D may be TRBD1 (5 bases). Per germline, CDR1 MNHEY and CDR2 SMNVEV (reference sequence). The CDR3 totals 15 residues. The germline V and J ends were trimmed by 5 bases and 4 bases, with 17 bases remaining between them. The CDR3 nucleotides read TGTGCCAGCAGTAGTCAGTCCTTAAGGGGAGAGACCCAGTACTTC. As protein: CASSSQSLRGETQYF.

This chain joins TRBV7-6 and TRBJ1-5; 10 bases are a match to TRBD1. With V trimmed by 4 bases and J by 7 bases, 7 bases remained unmatched. There are 15 residues in the CDR3. Germline V gene sequence: CDR1 SGHVS, CDR2 FNYEAQ. Here the CDR3 reads CASSSTGGAGQPQHF. The CDR3 DNA reads TGTGCCAGCAGCTCGACAGGGGGCGCGGGGCAGCCCCAGCATTTT.

V gene TRBV29-1 combines with J gene TRBJ2-2; D may be TRBD2 (6 bases). The CDR3 is 15 residues long. From germline, CDR1 is SQVTM and CDR2 ANQGSEA. Trimming took 5 bases from V and 4 from J, leaving 17 bases between them. The DNA of the CDR3 is TGCAGCGTTTGTGCAGTGGGGGGAATCACCGGGGAGCTGTTTTTT. Translation: CSVCAVGGITGELFF.